This TCR beta chain was profiled in a study of shared clonotypes between healthy human individuals. Study background: Per-donor plates numbered three CD4 naive, three CD4 memory, two CD8 naive and one CD8 memory.

Naive CD8 cells comprised CD45RO-negative, CCR7-positively selected cells, excluding terminally differentiated effector memory CD45RA+ cells. Researchers divided each subset's genomic DNA evenly across several immunoSEQ plates. TCRdb's table, derived via immunoSEQ multiplex PCR, lists solely in-frame clones and lacks some. The table lists more than 2 million clones, about 95% of them singletons. The study's findings and limits: The donor pool, a small one, limited the genetic and exposure-history diversity represented. Against clonotypes common to all four donors, non-shared ones had lower generation probabilities.

Germline V gene sequence: CDR1 SGHDT, CDR2 YYEEEE. The ends were cut back, 2 bases at V and 2 bases at J, with 4 bases in the middle. This CDR3 spans 12 amino acids. There are a few counts of this clone. Its target is not known. The sample holds other DNA sequences that translate to the same CDR3. Sequencing was performed on naive CD8+ T cells sorted from blood. This receptor was identified in a young man in good health. The chain couples TRBV5-6 to TRBJ1-1, with D unclear. CDR3 nucleotide sequence: TGTGCCAGCAGCTTTCAAAACACTGAAGCTTTCTTT. Residues: CASSFQNTEAFF.